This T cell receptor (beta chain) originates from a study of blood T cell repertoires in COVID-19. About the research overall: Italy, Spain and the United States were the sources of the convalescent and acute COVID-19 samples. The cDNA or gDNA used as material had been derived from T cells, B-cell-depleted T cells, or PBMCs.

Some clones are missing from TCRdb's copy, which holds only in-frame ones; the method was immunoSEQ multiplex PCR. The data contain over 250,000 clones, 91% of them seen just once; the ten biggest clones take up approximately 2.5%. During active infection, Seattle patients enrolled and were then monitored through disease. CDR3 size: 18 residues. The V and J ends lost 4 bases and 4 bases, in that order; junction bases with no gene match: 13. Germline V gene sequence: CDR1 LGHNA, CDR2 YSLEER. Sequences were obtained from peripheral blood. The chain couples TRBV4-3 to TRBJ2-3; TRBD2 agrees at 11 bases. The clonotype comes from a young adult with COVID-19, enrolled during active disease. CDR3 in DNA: TGCGCCAGCAGCCCCGGTCTTCTAGCGGGAGGCTCGGCAGATACGCAGTATTTT. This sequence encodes CASSPGLLAGGSADTQYF.